This TCR beta chain came from a study of CD8 T cells in Susac syndrome. This CDR3 contains 14 residues. The germline gives CDR1 DFQATT, CDR2 SNEGSKA (reference sequence). Trimming removed 2 bases from V and 0 bases from J, with 8 bases in between. TCR beta sequencing covered blood CD8+ and CD4+ T cells. Purification of the CD8+ and CD4+ T cells relied on negative isolation, and TEMRA cells underwent FACS enrichment. Random hexamers were used to reverse transcribe the RNA input (about 0.45 to 1 ug). Amplification of TCR beta CDR3 used immunoSEQ multiplex PCR across 54 Vbeta and 13 Jbeta. MiXCR was run by TCRdb on the immunoSEQ multiplex PCR reads, yielding one entry per CDR3 protein. The data contain about 290,000 distinct CDR3 sequences, approximately 85% of them singletons.

The sequence came from a human donor with multiple sclerosis. The J gene is TRBJ2-4, the V gene TRBV20-1; D is unclear. Sequencing was done on a sample of CD8+ T cells from PBMCs. The CDR3 sequence is CSARMQLAKNIQYF. In DNA, the CDR3 is TGCAGTGCTAGAATGCAGCTAGCCAAAAACATTCAGTACTTC.